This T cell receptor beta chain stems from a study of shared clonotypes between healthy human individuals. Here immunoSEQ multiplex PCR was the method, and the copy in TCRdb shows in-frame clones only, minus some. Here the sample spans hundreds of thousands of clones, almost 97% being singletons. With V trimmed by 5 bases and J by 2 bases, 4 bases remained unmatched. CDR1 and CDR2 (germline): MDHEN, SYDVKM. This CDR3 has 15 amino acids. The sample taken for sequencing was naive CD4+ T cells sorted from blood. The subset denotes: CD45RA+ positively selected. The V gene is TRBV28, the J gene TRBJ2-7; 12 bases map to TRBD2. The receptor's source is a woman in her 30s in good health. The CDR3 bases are TGTGCCAGCAGTCCTCTAGCGGGAGGGCCCTACGAGCAGTACTTC. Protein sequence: CASSPLAGGPYEQYF.